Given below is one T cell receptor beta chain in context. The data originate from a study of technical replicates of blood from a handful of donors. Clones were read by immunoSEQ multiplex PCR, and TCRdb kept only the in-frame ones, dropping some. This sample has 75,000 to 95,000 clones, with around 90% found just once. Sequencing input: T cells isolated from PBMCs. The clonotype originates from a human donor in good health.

The DNA for the CDR3 is TGCGCCAGCCTGACAGGGGGGAACACCGGGGAGCTGTTTTTT. It encodes CASLTGGNTGELFF. This sequence joins TRBV5-1 and TRBJ2-2, with 9 positions matching TRBD1. Germline lookup yields CDR1 SGHRS and CDR2 YFSETQ. The ends lost 7 bases at V and 1 base at J; junction bases unmatched: 2. The CDR3 covers 14 residues. Looking up the rest from reference TRBV5-1 and TRBJ2-2 gives the full variable domain: KAGVTQTPRYLIKTRGQQVTLSCSPISGHRSVSWYQQTPGQGLQFLFEYFSETQRNKGNFPGRFSGRQFSNSRSEMNVSTLELGDSALYLCASLTGGNTGELFFGEGSRLTVL.